This entry lists 32 T cell receptor beta chains sequenced from one sample in a study of cytomegalovirus exposure and HLA in healthy donors. This PCR relied on a set of 60 Vbeta primers and 13 Jbeta primers. Sequencing used immunoSEQ multiplex PCR; TCRdb keeps in-frame clones, though not all of them. The table shows approximately 110,000 clones, with approximately 70% occurring only once. Sequencing input: PBMCs. The receptor set was obtained from a man aged 55-75 years in good health and CMV-seropositive.

The rearrangement uses TRBV7-2 and TRBJ1-2; TRBD1 agrees at 9 bases. The CDR3 is 15 amino acids. Trimming took 1 base from V and 7 from J; bases not matched to a gene: 7. Germline CDR1 reads SGHTA; CDR2 reads FQGNSA. The chain's CDR3 is CASSLGDRAGFGYTF. CDR3 coding DNA: TGTGCCAGCAGCTTAGGGGACAGGGCGGGGTTTGGCTACACCTTC.

The V gene is TRBV30, the J gene TRBJ2-7; 9 bases map to TRBD1. The ends lost 3 bases at V and 4 bases at J; junction bases unmatched: 10. The CDR3 is 15 residues long. CDR1 GTSNPN and CDR2 SVGIG come from the germline V gene (reference sequence). CDR3 sequence (DNA): TGTGCCTGGAGAGGGGACAGGGATGGGATTTACGAGCAGTACTTC. Its protein product is CAWRGDRDGIYEQYF.

This clone was observed a few times. V is TRBV11-1 and J is TRBJ2-5, with 9 nucleotides matching TRBD2. After removal of 4 bases from V and 3 bases from J, the junction contained 3 bases not matched to a gene. Germline V CDR1 and CDR2: SGHAT, FQDESV (reference sequence). The CDR3 has 14 amino acids. The CDR3 region is CASSSAGGKETQYF. CDR3 DNA sequence: TGTGCCAGCAGCTCTGCGGGGGGGAAAGAGACCCAGTACTTC.

The gene calls are TRBV28 and TRBJ1-1; perhaps TRBD1 as D (5 bases). Germline V gene data show CDR1 as MDHEN and CDR2 as SYDVKM. The CDR3 has 14 residues. V was clipped by 1 base and J by 1 base, with 7 bases between them. The CDR3 DNA follows: TGTGCCAGCAGTTTATACCAGGGGAACACTGAAGCTTTCTTT. Protein: CASSLYQGNTEAFF. The full variable domain, in which reference TRBV28 and TRBJ1-1 provide the parts outside the CDR3, is DVKVTQSSRYLVKRTGEKVFLECVQDMDHENMFWYRQDPGLGLRLIYFSYDVKMKEKGDIPEGYSVSREKKERFSLILESASTNQTSMYLCASSLYQGNTEAFFGQGTRLTVV.

This chain uses TRBV6-6 with TRBJ1-1, with D possibly being TRBD1 (5 bases). The germline V and J ends were trimmed by 6 bases and 7 bases, with 18 bases remaining between them. Germline CDR1 MNHNY, CDR2 SVGAGI (reference sequence). This CDR3 region has 14 residues. CDR3 nucleotide sequence: TGTGCCAGCAGCTCTACTGGGGGGGAGAATGAAGCTTTCTTT. This sequence encodes CASSSTGGENEAFF.

This chain's CDR3 is CAWSVWTGYNSPLHF. As DNA, the CDR3 is TGTGCCTGGAGTGTATGGACAGGATATAATTCACCCCTCCACTTT. The chain employs TRBV30 and TRBJ1-6, with TRBD1 matching over 7 bases. Germline CDR1 GTSNPN, CDR2 SVGIG (reference sequence). This CDR3 comprises 15 residues. V shed 0 bases, J shed 4 bases, and the junction held 3 bases outside the gene matches.

This chain connects TRBV29-1 to TRBJ2-5; D is unresolved. The J call is in doubt because the DNA end fits TRBJ2-7 better. Germline-derived CDR1 and CDR2 are SQVTM and ANQGSEA. The CDR3 covers 13 residues. CDR3 residues: CSVVLGVNYEQYF. CDR3 coding DNA: TGCAGCGTTGTCTTAGGCGTAAACTACGAGCAGTACTTC.

This rearrangement joins TRBV18 to TRBJ2-5; D gene ambiguous. Deletions cut 3 bases from V and 5 bases from J, with 4 bases between. The CDR3 loop spans 11 amino acids. From germline, CDR1 is KGHSH and CDR2 LQKENI. CDR3 region: CASSPEETQYF. In DNA form, the CDR3 reads TGTGCCAGCTCACCTGAGGAGACCCAGTACTTC.

This rearrangement joins TRBV5-4 to TRBJ2-1; TRBD2 matches 9 bases. This CDR3 region has 17 residues. Germline CDR1 reads SGHNT; CDR2 reads YYREEE (reference sequence). The V and J ends lost 0 bases and 0 bases, in that order; junction bases with no gene match: 4. The CDR3 here is CASSLGLAGASYNEQFF. CDR3 DNA sequence: TGTGCCAGCAGCTTGGGTTTAGCGGGAGCCTCCTACAATGAGCAGTTCTTC.

This chain links TRBV5-1 with TRBJ2-7; TRBD1 matches at 10 bases. CDR1 SGHRS and CDR2 YFSETQ come from the germline V gene. CDR3 length equals 15 residues. The junction had 7 bases not matched to a gene; V was cut back by 5 bases and J by 2 bases. The CDR3 region is CASRTGTGDTYEQYF. In nucleotides, the CDR3 is TGCGCCAGCAGGACCGGGACAGGGGACACCTACGAGCAGTACTTC. The full variable domain, its missing parts supplied by reference TRBV5-1 and TRBJ2-7, is KAGVTQTPRYLIKTRGQQVTLSCSPISGHRSVSWYQQTPGQGLQFLFEYFSETQRNKGNFPGRFSGRQFSNSRSEMNVSTLELGDSALYLCASRTGTGDTYEQYFGPGTRLTVT.

The chain combines TRBV9 with TRBJ2-2; D unresolved. V was pared by 0 bases and J by 4 bases, with 7 bases between. Germline CDR1 is SGDLS and CDR2 is YYNGEE. The CDR3 sequence is 14 residues long. This CDR3 is CASSVASGTGELFF. For the CDR3, the DNA is TGTGCCAGCAGCGTAGCGAGTGGCACCGGGGAGCTGTTTTTT. The full variable domain, in which reference TRBV9 and TRBJ2-2 provide the parts outside the CDR3, is DSGVTQTPKHLITATGQRVTLRCSPRSGDLSVYWYQQSLDQGLQFLIQYYNGEERAKGNILERFSAQQFPDLHSELNLSSLELGDSALYFCASSVASGTGELFFGEGSRLTVL.

The chain carries TRBV14 and TRBJ2-7; the match to TRBD2 covers 16 bases. This CDR3 spans 17 amino acids. V dropped 4 bases and J dropped 2; count of bases not matched to a gene: 5. Germline values: CDR1 SGHDN, CDR2 FVKESK. The CDR3 is CASSPIGTSGRAYEQYF. For the CDR3, the DNA is TGTGCCAGCAGCCCTATCGGGACTAGCGGGAGGGCCTACGAGCAGTACTTC. Using reference TRBV14 and TRBJ2-7 for the parts outside the CDR3, the full variable domain is EAGVTQFPSHSVIEKGQTVTLRCDPISGHDNLYWYRRVMGKEIKFLLHFVKESKQDESGMPNNRFLAERTGGTYSTLKVQPAELEDSGVYFCASSPIGTSGRAYEQYFGPGTRLTVT.

With respect to this clone: One end of the junction varies from germline; a read error may be responsible. The gene calls are TRBV7-7 and TRBJ2-3; D unclear. Per germline, CDR1 SSHAT and CDR2 FNYEAQ (reference sequence). This CDR3 has 13 amino acids. CDR3 in amino acids: CASSPLSTDTQYF. In DNA, the CDR3 is TGTGCTAGCAGCCCACTATCCACAGATACGCAGTATTTT. Drawing the rest from reference TRBV7-7 and TRBJ2-3, the complete variable domain is GAGVSQSPRYKVTKRGQDVTLRCDPISSHATLYWYQQALGQGPEFLTYFNYEAQPDKSGLPSDRFSAERPEGSISTLTIQRTEQRDSAMYRCASSPLSTDTQYFGPGTRLTVL.

Only one count was recorded for this clone. The V and J genes are TRBV21-1 and TRBJ2-2; the table names TRBD1, a call not compared with the DNA. TRBV21-1 is termed a pseudogene. The CDR3 length is 19 residues. CDR3 sequence reads: CASRTPGTDLETNTGELFF. DNA for the CDR3: TGTGCCAGCAGGACTCCCGGGACAGACCTCGAAACGAACACCGGGGAGCTGTTTTTT.

V and J are TRBV6-5 and TRBJ2-7; no clear D. The CDR3 has 15 amino acids. Trimming stripped 1 base from V and 2 bases from J, with 12 bases between. Germline CDR1 and CDR2: MNHEY and SVGAGI. The CDR3 DNA is TGTGCCAGCAGTTACTATAACACAATAACCTACGAGCAGTACTTC. Translation gives CASSYYNTITYEQYF.

The rearrangement uses TRBV7-9 and TRBJ1-2; no reliable D call. The CDR3 runs 13 residues. Germline loops: CDR1 SEHNR, CDR2 FQNEAQ (reference sequence). Trimming cost V 1 base and J 7 bases, with 10 bases left between them. This CDR3 reads CASSLESRFGYTF. CDR3 bases: TGTGCCAGCAGCTTAGAATCGAGGTTTGGCTACACCTTC.

The J gene is TRBJ2-1, the V gene TRBV19; TRBD2 agrees at 8 bases. V shed 5 bases, J shed 4 bases, and the junction held 13 bases outside the gene matches. This CDR3 has 17 amino acids. CDR1 is LNHDA and CDR2 is SQIVND in the germline V gene (reference sequence). The CDR3, as DNA: TGTGCCAGTAGTCTCGCCGTTAGCGGGGACGAGTACAATGAGCAGTTCTTC. The encoded protein is CASSLAVSGDEYNEQFF.

This clone has just a few counts. The rearrangement links TRBV2 to TRBJ1-5; maybe TRBD1 (6 bases). CDR1 and CDR2 from the germline V gene are SNHLY and FYNNEI. Trimming pared 8 bases from V and 0 bases from J, leaving 11 bases between. The CDR3 runs to 14 residues. The CDR3 DNA reads as TGTGCCAGCTCAACAGGGTCTAGCAATCAGCCCCAGCATTTT. This gives the protein CASSTGSSNQPQHF.

The chain links TRBV9 to TRBJ1-6; D call uncertain. The ends were cut back, 4 bases at V and 8 bases at J, with 19 bases in the middle. Germline values: CDR1 SGDLS, CDR2 YYNGEE. CDR3 length: 16 residues. This CDR3 is CASSSNPGSSYSPLHF. The CDR3 DNA reads as TGTGCCAGCAGCTCTAATCCAGGTTCCAGCTATTCACCCCTCCACTTT.

The chain carries TRBV21-1 and TRBJ1-1. TRBV21-1 is a pseudogene locus. The CDR3 length is 9 residues. In nucleotides, the CDR3 is TGTGCCAGCAGCCGGGAAGCTTTCTTT. Translation: CASSREAFF.

V usage is TRBV5-1 and J usage is TRBJ2-3; D is perhaps TRBD2 (6 bases). CDR1 SGHRS and CDR2 YFSETQ come from the germline V gene. This CDR3 is built from 13 residues. V was shortened by 9 bases and J by 2 bases, with 13 bases between the two germline ends. CDR3 in amino acids: CATSGLITDTQYF. As DNA, the CDR3 is TGCGCCACGTCGGGACTTATCACAGATACGCAGTATTTT.

The genes are TRBV19 and TRBJ1-1, with a possible D match to TRBD1 (5 bases). Germline loops: CDR1 LNHDA, CDR2 SQIVND (reference sequence). CDR3 length: 15 amino acids. V was pared by 7 bases and J by 1 base, with 16 bases between. As DNA, the CDR3 is TGTGCCAGTACCCCCTCCCGCGACAGGAACACTGAAGCTTTCTTT. It encodes CASTPSRDRNTEAFF.

The chain is built from TRBV6-5 and TRBJ2-6, with D unclear. This CDR3 spans 15 amino acids. Germline lookup yields CDR1 MNHEY and CDR2 SVGAGI. The V gene lost 6 bases and the J gene lost 0 bases, with 9 bases spanning the gap. The CDR3 here is CASSPQISGANVLTF. The CDR3 nucleotides are TGTGCCAGCAGCCCACAGATCTCTGGGGCCAACGTCCTGACTTTC.

The chain employs TRBV5-1 and TRBJ2-3; 8 bases map to TRBD2. The CDR3 consists of 18 residues. Germline loops: CDR1 SGHRS, CDR2 YFSETQ. The J segment lost 1 base and the V segment lost 4 bases, leaving 14 bases of the junction unmatched. CDR3 residues: CASSPGGTSSWGTDTQYF. The CDR3 DNA is TGCGCCAGCAGCCCCGGGGGGACTAGTTCCTGGGGCACAGATACGCAGTATTTT.

The chain joins TRBV6-1 to TRBJ2-7; D possibly corresponds to TRBD2 (6 bases). Germline-derived CDR1 and CDR2 are MNHNS and SASEGT. The V gene lost 6 bases and the J gene lost 3 bases, with 9 bases spanning the gap. The CDR3 covers 12 residues. CDR3 in DNA: TGTGCCAGCAGGGGGGAGGACTACGAGCAGTACTTC. Its translation: CASRGEDYEQYF.

The chain recombines TRBV5-5 with TRBJ2-7, with D perhaps TRBD2 (7 bases). CDR3 length equals 17 residues. Trimming left V 3 bases short and J 0 bases short, with 19 bases between. The V gene's germline CDR1 is SGHKS and CDR2 YYEKEE (reference sequence). CDR3 nucleotide sequence: TGTGCCAGCAGCTACCACGAGGGGGGGGCTCACTCCTACGAGCAGTACTTC. Translating gives CASSYHEGGAHSYEQYF.

The chain links TRBV28 to TRBJ1-4, with a tentative D call TRBD1 (5 bases). The CDR3 covers 15 residues. CDR1 MDHEN and CDR2 SYDVKM come from the germline V gene. The V gene lost 5 bases and the J gene lost 6 bases, with 16 bases spanning the gap. CDR3 DNA: TGTGCCAGCAGTCAGTATAGTACGGGGGATGAAAAACTGTTTTTT. Protein: CASSQYSTGDEKLFF.

This clone was seen only a few times. The J gene is TRBJ2-7, the V gene TRBV10-3; 7 bases agree with TRBD1. The germline V gene encodes CDR1 ENHRY and CDR2 SYGVKD. The V segment lost 5 bases and the J segment 6 bases; nucleotides outside the gene matches: 7. This CDR3 is 13 amino acids long. CDR3 bases: TGTGCCATCAGTAGAGACAGGGACCTCGAGCAGTACTTC. This codes for CAISRDRDLEQYF.

Only one count was recorded for this clone. The chain combines TRBV6-4 with TRBJ1-1, with D perhaps TRBD1 (6 bases). The CDR3 runs to 13 residues. Germline V gene data show CDR1 as MRHNA and CDR2 as SNTAGT. Between the trimmed V and J ends, which lost 6 bases and 1 base, there was a span of 9 bases. CDR3 protein: CASRQGRNTEAFF. The CDR3, as DNA: TGTGCCAGCAGACAGGGTAGGAACACTGAAGCTTTCTTT.

The rearrangement joins TRBV5-1 to TRBJ2-3; D possibly corresponds to TRBD1 (6 bases). Trimming left V 0 bases short and J 4 bases short, with 9 bases between. CDR1 SGHRS and CDR2 YFSETQ come from the germline V gene. This CDR3 is 14 amino acids long. CDR3 residues: CASSLAQGSDTQYF. The DNA of the CDR3 is TGCGCCAGCAGCTTGGCTCAGGGGTCAGATACGCAGTATTTT.

There are a few counts of this clone. The J gene is TRBJ2-3, the V gene TRBV29-1; possible D gene TRBD2, 6 bases. Germline loops: CDR1 SQVTM, CDR2 ANQGSEA. The CDR3 extends over 12 amino acids. V was trimmed by 5 bases and J by 1 base, leaving 7 bases between them. The CDR3 coding sequence is TGCAGCGTTTCTAGCGGCACAGATACGCAGTATTTT. It translates to CSVSSGTDTQYF.

This chain joins TRBV28 and TRBJ1-3; TRBD1 aligns across 10 bases. The germline V gene encodes CDR1 MDHEN and CDR2 SYDVKM. The CDR3 sequence is 14 residues long. V shed 5 bases and J 7 bases; nucleotides not matched to a gene: 5. CDR3 in DNA: TGTGCCAGCAGTACCCGGACAGGGGGTAACACCATATATTTT. This gives the protein CASSTRTGGNTIYF.